These 5 T cell receptor beta chains share one sample of origin, sequenced in a study of graft-versus-host responses after intestinal transplantation. Some clones are missing from TCRdb's copy, which holds only in-frame ones; the method was immunoSEQ multiplex PCR. Found here are more than 80,000 clones, 75% to 90% of them singletons; the top ten hold 17%. No antigen has been identified for these receptors. Sequenced material: unstimulated CD8+ T cells sorted from spleen or lymph node cells, taken before intestinal transplant. These receptors were collected from a human donor who received an intestinal transplant.

CDR3 bases: TGTGCCAGCAGCTTGGCTCTCCGGGGGCTTGTCACAGATACGCAGTATTTT. This sequence encodes CASSLALRGLVTDTQYF. The J gene is TRBJ2-3, the V gene TRBV7-6, with D possibly called TRBD1 or TRBD2 (6 bases each). The germline gives CDR1 SGHVS, CDR2 FNYEAQ. V shed 3 bases and J shed 2 bases, with 18 bases lying between them. The CDR3 sequence is 17 residues long.

This chain links TRBV6-5 with TRBJ2-5; D uncertain. The germline V gene has CDR1 MNHEY and CDR2 SVGAGI. V shed 0 bases and J shed 4 bases, with 15 bases lying between them. The CDR3 totals 16 residues. For the CDR3, the DNA is TGTGCCAGCAGTTACTCGGGTCCCGCTTTCAGAGAGACCCAGTACTTC. Protein: CASSYSGPAFRETQYF.

The chain uses TRBV7-9 and TRBJ2-1, with D tentatively TRBD2 (6 bases). Trimming removed 6 bases from V and 2 bases from J, with 17 bases in between. CDR3 length equals 16 residues. Germline loops: CDR1 SEHNR, CDR2 FQNEAQ (reference sequence). The CDR3 coding sequence is TGTGCCAGCAGAAGGGAAGATTTAGCGGCCTACAATGAGCAGTTCTTC. Translation: CASRREDLAAYNEQFF. Using reference TRBV7-9 and TRBJ2-1 for the parts outside the CDR3, the full variable domain is DTGVSQNPRHKITKRGQNVTFRCDPISEHNRLYWYRQTLGQGPEFLTYFQNEAQLEKSRLLSDRFSAERPKGSFSTLEIQRTEQGDSAMYLCASRREDLAAYNEQFFGPGTRLTVL.

This clone came up a few times. V and J are TRBV5-1 and TRBJ2-5; the match to TRBD2 covers 8 bases. The germline CDR1 and CDR2 sequences are SGHRS and YFSETQ. Trimming cost V 4 bases and J 3 bases; bases outside gene matches: 11. This CDR3 region has 16 residues. Here the CDR3 reads CASSRWTSLGEETQYF. CDR3 DNA: TGCGCCAGCAGCCGCTGGACTAGCCTCGGGGAAGAGACCCAGTACTTC.

This clone has more than one count but fewer than ten. The chain joins TRBV4-1 to TRBJ2-7; D remains ambiguous. The V gene lost 1 base and the J gene lost 3 bases, with 4 bases spanning the gap. This CDR3 contains 12 residues. The germline CDR1 and CDR2 sequences are MGHRA and YSYEKL. The CDR3 DNA reads as TGCGCCAGCAGCCAAGGGGGCTACGAGCAGTACTTC. It translates to CASSQGGYEQYF.